In this sample, the clone carrying this T cell receptor beta chain turned up a few times. The antigen is not known. The CDR3 sequence is 14 residues long. V was clipped by 1 base and J by 12 bases; unmatched bases: 8. CDR1 is LNHDA and CDR2 is SQIVND in the germline V gene (reference sequence). The sample comes from a study of graft-versus-host responses after intestinal transplantation. General observations from the study: Where graft-donor T cell macrochimerism was present, patients had high graft-versus-host to host-versus-graft clonal ratios in allografts. Circulating GvH clones peaking coincided with falling HvG clones soon after transplant.

Some clones are missing from TCRdb's copy, which holds only in-frame ones; the method was immunoSEQ multiplex PCR. The repertoire includes about 31,000 clones, just under 85% of them detected once, and around a fifth sits in the top ten. The chain uses TRBV19 and TRBJ2-1, with 8 bases fitting TRBD2. The source is a human donor who received an intestinal transplant. The sequences come from unstimulated CD8+ T cells sorted from spleen or lymph node cells, collected before intestinal transplant. CDR3 nucleotide sequence: TGTGCCAGTAGTATAGGGGGGACTAGTTTCTGGCAGTTCTTC. Protein sequence: CASSIGGTSFWQFF.